The TCR beta chain described here comes from a study of shared clonotypes between healthy human individuals. The V gene's germline CDR1 is SEHNR and CDR2 FQNEAQ (reference sequence). The CDR3 has 18 residues. Trimming cost V 5 bases and J 1 base; bases outside gene matches: 14. General observations from the study: Measured sharing among donors was expected to vary with sequencing depth.

Produced via immunoSEQ multiplex PCR; TCRdb's table is partial and in-frame only. Of some 700,000 clones in the sample, 80% to 95% were seen once. Notes on this clone: Antigen: not known.

The gene calls are TRBV7-9 and TRBJ2-1; 7 bases fit TRBD1. Sample: memory CD8+ T cells from PBMCs. The subset denotes: CD45RO+ cells pooled with CCR7-negative TemRA cells. This TCR was recovered from a man aged 18 to 35 in good health. Some clones in this sample may be carry-over from other donors' samples. The DNA of the CDR3 is TGTGCCAGCAGCAGGCAGGGGGTCTTAGAAGGGTCCTACAATGAGCAGTTCTTC. It encodes CASSRQGVLEGSYNEQFF. Drawing the rest from reference TRBV7-9 and TRBJ2-1, the complete variable domain is DTGVSQNPRHKITKRGQNVTFRCDPISEHNRLYWYRQTLGQGPEFLTYFQNEAQLEKSRLLSDRFSAERPKGSFSTLEIQRTEQGDSAMYLCASSRQGVLEGSYNEQFFGPGTRLTVL.